Each of the 10 T cell receptor beta chains below was sequenced from the same sample in a study of T cells after yellow fever vaccination. TCRdb itself ran the 5' RACE reads through MiXCR, one entry per CDR3 protein. The profile shows 450,000 to 550,000 distinct CDR3 sequences, around a fifth of them singletons. This specimen consisted of PBMCs, obtained about 20 days after the first yellow fever vaccination. These receptors were obtained from a man between 18 and 29 years old who received the YFV17D yellow fever vaccine.

The gene calls are TRBV5-1 and TRBJ2-3; D possibly corresponds to TRBD2 (5 bases). Germline values: CDR1 SGHRS, CDR2 YFSETQ. The CDR3 consists of 15 residues. Deletions cut 5 bases from V and 0 bases from J, with 13 bases between. CDR3 in amino acids: CASSGLASSTDTQYF. The CDR3, as DNA: TGCGCCAGCAGTGGGCTAGCTAGCAGCACAGATACGCAGTATTTT. The whole variable domain, remainder taken from reference TRBV5-1 and TRBJ2-3, is KAGVTQTPRYLIKTRGQQVTLSCSPISGHRSVSWYQQTPGQGLQFLFEYFSETQRNKGNFPGRFSGRQFSNSRSEMNVSTLELGDSALYLCASSGLASSTDTQYFGPGTRLTVL.

The chain combines TRBV5-6 with TRBJ1-1; weak D call: TRBD1 (5 bases). V was pared by 2 bases and J by 7 bases, with 15 bases between. Looked up from germline, CDR1 is SGHDT and CDR2 is YYEEEE. This CDR3 comprises 14 residues. The CDR3, as DNA: TGTGCCAGCAGCTTCTTCGGGAGGGGCCGTGAAGCTTTCTTT. Translating it yields CASSFFGRGREAFF.

V is TRBV30 and J is TRBJ2-7, with 7 bases lining up with TRBD2. The V and J ends lost 2 bases and 5 bases, in that order; junction bases with no gene match: 6. This CDR3 has 13 residues. CDR1 and CDR2 from the germline V gene are GTSNPN and SVGIG (reference sequence). DNA for the CDR3: TGTGCCTGGAGTCGAGGGAGGGGTCACGAGCAGTACTTC. Translated: CAWSRGRGHEQYF.

This clonotype showed up just a few times. The chain has TRBV29-1 and TRBJ1-2, with D maybe TRBD1 (5 bases). CDR1 SQVTM and CDR2 ANQGSEA come from the germline V gene. This CDR3 has 13 amino acids. The V gene lost 3 bases and the J gene lost 4 bases, with 12 bases spanning the gap. CDR3 amino acids: CSVERDSRYGYTF. CDR3 DNA sequence: TGCAGCGTTGAGAGGGACTCACGCTATGGCTACACCTTC.

The rearrangement links TRBV7-8 to TRBJ2-3; D remains unclear. Per the germline V gene, CDR1 is SGHVS and CDR2 is FQNEAQ. With 5 bases removed from V and 6 bases from J, the gap between germline ends came to 21 bases. The CDR3 is 16 amino acids. CDR3 amino acids: CASSHVEPGLRDTQYF. The CDR3 DNA reads TGTGCCAGCAGCCACGTCGAACCGGGCCTCCGCGATACGCAGTATTTT.

The chain uses TRBV5-1 and TRBJ2-5; TRBD1 matches at 9 bases. With V trimmed by 3 bases and J by 2 bases, 5 bases remained unmatched. This CDR3 spans 15 amino acids. CDR1 SGHRS and CDR2 YFSETQ come from the germline V gene. The CDR3, as DNA: TGCGCCAGCAGCTCCCGACAGGGGGAACAAGAGACCCAGTACTTC. This gives the protein CASSSRQGEQETQYF.

This clonotype has a handful of counts. The chain uses TRBV20-1 and TRBJ1-2; 7 bases line up with TRBD1. Germline V gene sequence: CDR1 DFQATT, CDR2 SNEGSKA (reference sequence). The CDR3 runs 15 residues. V was clipped by 5 bases and J by 7 bases; unmatched bases: 16. As DNA, the CDR3 is TGCAGTGCTGAGATTCCGACAGGGAGCATCGGTGGCTACACCTTC. Its protein is CSAEIPTGSIGGYTF.

This clonotype appeared many times. The rearrangement uses TRBV12-3 or TRBV12-4 and TRBJ1-1, with a possible D match to TRBD1 (6 bases). Trimming stripped 7 bases from V and 0 bases from J, with 12 bases between. The CDR3 has 14 residues. The CDR3 spells CASTSGVLNTEAFF. In nucleotides, the CDR3 is TGTGCCAGCACCTCAGGGGTTTTGAACACTGAAGCTTTCTTT.

The table lists this clonotype with a few counts. The chain carries TRBV4-2 and TRBJ1-5; perhaps TRBD1 as D (6 bases). The V end was cut by 0 bases, the J end by 7 bases, with 10 bases between. The CDR3 extends over 14 amino acids. Germline V lookup: CDR1 LGHNA, CDR2 YNFKEQ. The CDR3 DNA reads TGTGCCAGCAGCCAAGAACAGGGAGGGCAGCCCCAGCATTTT. Amino acids: CASSQEQGGQPQHF.

This sequence joins TRBV6-2 or TRBV6-3 and TRBJ2-1; D possibly corresponds to TRBD2 (7 bases). Germline values: CDR1 MNHEY, CDR2 SVGEGT. This CDR3 is 14 amino acids long. Trimming pared 4 bases from V and 7 bases from J, leaving 14 bases between. CDR3: CASSSEGGGNEQFF. DNA for the CDR3: TGTGCCAGCAGTTCGGAGGGGGGGGGAAATGAGCAGTTCTTC.